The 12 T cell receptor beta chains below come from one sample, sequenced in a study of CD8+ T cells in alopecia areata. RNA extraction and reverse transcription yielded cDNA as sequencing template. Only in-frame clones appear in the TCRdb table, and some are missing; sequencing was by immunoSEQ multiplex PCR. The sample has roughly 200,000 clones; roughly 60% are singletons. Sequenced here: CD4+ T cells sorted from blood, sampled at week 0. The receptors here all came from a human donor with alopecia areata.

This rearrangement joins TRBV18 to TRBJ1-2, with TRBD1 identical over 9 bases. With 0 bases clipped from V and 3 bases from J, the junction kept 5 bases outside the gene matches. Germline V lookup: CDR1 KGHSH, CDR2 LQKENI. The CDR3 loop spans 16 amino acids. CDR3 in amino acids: CASSPPGQGEDYGYTF. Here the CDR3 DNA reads TGTGCCAGCTCACCACCGGGACAGGGAGAGGACTATGGCTACACCTTC.

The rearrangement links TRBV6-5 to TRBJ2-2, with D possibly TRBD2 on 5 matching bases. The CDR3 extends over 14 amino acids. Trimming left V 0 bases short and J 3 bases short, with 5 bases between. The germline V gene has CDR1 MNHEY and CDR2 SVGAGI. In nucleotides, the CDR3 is TGTGCCAGCAGTTACTCGAGGGACACCGGGGAGCTGTTTTTT. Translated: CASSYSRDTGELFF.

The CDR3 spells CASSHGQGRAGELFF. CDR3 bases: TGTGCCAGCAGTCATGGACAGGGGAGGGCCGGGGAGCTGTTTTTT. The gene calls are TRBV27 and TRBJ2-2; 9 positions match TRBD1. CDR3 length: 15 amino acids. CDR1 and CDR2 (germline): MNHEY, SMNVEV (reference sequence). V was clipped by 5 bases and J by 6 bases; unmatched bases: 7.

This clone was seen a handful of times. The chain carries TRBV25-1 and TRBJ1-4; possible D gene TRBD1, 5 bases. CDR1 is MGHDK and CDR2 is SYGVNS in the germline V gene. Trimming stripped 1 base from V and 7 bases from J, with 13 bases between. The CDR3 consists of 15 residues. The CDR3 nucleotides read TGTGCCAGCAGTGAATGGTCCGGGGGAAGTGAAAAACTGTTTTTT. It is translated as CASSEWSGGSEKLFF. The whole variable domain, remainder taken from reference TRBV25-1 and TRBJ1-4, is EADIYQTPRYLVIGTGKKITLECSQTMGHDKMYWYQQDPGMELHLIHYSYGVNSTEKGDLSSESTVSRIRTEHFPLTLESARPSHTSQYLCASSEWSGGSEKLFFGSGTQLSVL.

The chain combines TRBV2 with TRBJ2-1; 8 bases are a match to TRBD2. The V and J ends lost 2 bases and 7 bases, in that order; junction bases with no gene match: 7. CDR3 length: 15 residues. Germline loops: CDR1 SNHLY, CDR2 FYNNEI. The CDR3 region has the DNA TGTGCCAGCAGTGAAATAGCGGGGAGTGGGAATGAGCAGTTCTTC. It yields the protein CASSEIAGSGNEQFF. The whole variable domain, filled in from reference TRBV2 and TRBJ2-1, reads EPEVTQTPSHQVTQMGQEVILRCVPISNHLYFYWYRQILGQKVEFLVSFYNNEISEKSEIFDDQFSVERPDGSNFTLKIRSTKLEDSAMYFCASSEIAGSGNEQFFGPGTRLTVL.

The CDR3: CASSYGGGSNEKLFF. Written as DNA, the CDR3 is TGTGCCAGCAGCTACGGTGGGGGGTCTAATGAAAAACTGTTTTTT. This sequence joins TRBV7-2 and TRBJ1-4; a possible D gene is TRBD1 (5 bases). V lost 4 bases to trimming and J lost 3 bases, with 12 bases between them. Germline V gene data show CDR1 as SGHTA and CDR2 as FQGNSA. The CDR3 consists of 15 residues.

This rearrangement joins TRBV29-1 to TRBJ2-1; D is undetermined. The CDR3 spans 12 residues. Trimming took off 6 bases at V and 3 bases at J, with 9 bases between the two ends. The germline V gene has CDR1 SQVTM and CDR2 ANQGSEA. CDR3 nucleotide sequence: TGCAGCGTGGCGACTGGCTACAATGAGCAGTTCTTC. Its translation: CSVATGYNEQFF.

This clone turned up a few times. The CDR3 DNA sequence: TGTGCCAGTAGTATCGACGTCGGACAAAAAGCTTTCTTT. This gives the protein CASSIDVGQKAFF. This sequence joins TRBV19 and TRBJ1-1; D might be TRBD1 (5 bases). Deletions cut 3 bases from V and 9 bases from J, with 14 bases between. Germline assignment: CDR1 LNHDA and CDR2 SQIVND (reference sequence). The CDR3 loop spans 13 amino acids.

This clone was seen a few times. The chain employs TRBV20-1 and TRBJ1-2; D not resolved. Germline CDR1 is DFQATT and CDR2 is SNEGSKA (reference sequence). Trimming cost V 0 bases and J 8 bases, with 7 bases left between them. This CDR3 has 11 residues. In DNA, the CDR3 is TGCAGTGCTAGAGAAACTGCAGGCTACACCTTC. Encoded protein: CSARETAGYTF.

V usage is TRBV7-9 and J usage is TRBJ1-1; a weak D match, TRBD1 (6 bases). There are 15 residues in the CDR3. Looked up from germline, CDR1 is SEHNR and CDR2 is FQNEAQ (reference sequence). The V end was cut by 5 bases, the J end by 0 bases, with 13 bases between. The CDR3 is CASSNHRAMNTEAFF. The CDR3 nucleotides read TGTGCCAGCAGCAACCACAGGGCGATGAACACTGAAGCTTTCTTT.

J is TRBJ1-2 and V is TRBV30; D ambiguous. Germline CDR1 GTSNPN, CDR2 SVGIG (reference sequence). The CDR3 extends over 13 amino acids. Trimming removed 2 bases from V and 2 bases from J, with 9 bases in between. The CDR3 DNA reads TGTGCCTGGAGTCCCCGGATAAACTATGGCTACACCTTC. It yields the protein CAWSPRINYGYTF.

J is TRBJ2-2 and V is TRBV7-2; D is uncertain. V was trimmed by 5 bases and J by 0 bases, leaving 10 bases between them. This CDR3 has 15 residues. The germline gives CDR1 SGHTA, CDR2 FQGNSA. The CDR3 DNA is TGTGCCAGCAGCCCTACAGACCCGAACACCGGGGAGCTGTTTTTT. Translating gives CASSPTDPNTGELFF.